This entry lists 17 T cell receptor beta chains sequenced from one sample in a study of cytomegalovirus exposure and HLA in healthy donors. The PCR contained 60 Vbeta and 13 Jbeta primers. Sequencing was performed with immunoSEQ multiplex PCR; in TCRdb, only in-frame clones are kept and a portion is missing. The record lists some 120,000 clones, of which the ten most abundant hold 3.7%. Material for sequencing was PBMCs. These TCRs come from a man younger than 45 in good health and CMV-seronegative.

This rearrangement joins TRBV5-1 to TRBJ1-1, with a weak D call TRBD1 (5 bases). The CDR3 sequence is 16 residues long. V was trimmed by 0 bases and J by 4 bases, leaving 16 bases between them. The germline gives CDR1 SGHRS, CDR2 YFSETQ. The CDR3 spells CASSLARVSGVTEAFF. DNA of the CDR3: TGCGCCAGCAGCTTGGCCAGGGTATCGGGGGTCACTGAAGCTTTCTTT.

This chain connects TRBV10-1 to TRBJ2-3; 12 bases align to TRBD1. This CDR3 comprises 16 residues. The junction had 6 bases not matched to a gene; V was cut back by 3 bases and J by 5 bases. CDR1 and CDR2 (germline): WNHNN, SYGVQD (reference sequence). This CDR3 is CASSEIGDRGQDTQYF. DNA of the CDR3: TGCGCCAGCAGTGAAATAGGGGACAGGGGGCAAGATACGCAGTATTTT.

The chain employs TRBV19 and TRBJ1-3, with 7 bases identical to TRBD1. Germline V gene lookup returns CDR1 LNHDA and CDR2 SQIVND (reference sequence). The CDR3 covers 17 residues. Unmatched junction bases numbered 12, after V lost 7 bases and J lost 0 bases. DNA of the CDR3: TGTGCCAGTAAGGGCAGGGGGGAGTCGAGCTCTGGAAACACCATATATTTT. Its translation is CASKGRGESSSGNTIYF.

V is TRBV30 and J is TRBJ2-2, with D possibly TRBD2 on 6 matching bases. In germline, CDR1 is GTSNPN, CDR2 SVGIG (reference sequence). The V end lost 8 bases, the J end lost 3 bases, and 16 bases lay between the germline ends. The CDR3 has 14 residues. The CDR3 loop is CARGGSGYTGELFF. The CDR3 nucleotides are TGTGCCCGGGGAGGTTCAGGGTACACCGGGGAGCTGTTTTTT.

The chain links TRBV19 to TRBJ2-5, with TRBD2 matching over 9 bases. V lost 6 bases, J lost 1 base, and 12 bases stayed unmatched. The CDR3 runs to 17 residues. Germline CDR1 reads LNHDA; CDR2 reads SQIVND (reference sequence). CDR3 sequence: CASSIRLAAYFQETQYF. CDR3 DNA sequence: TGTGCCAGTAGCATTCGACTAGCGGCGTACTTCCAAGAGACCCAGTACTTC.

The rearrangement links TRBV10-3 to TRBJ1-1; D uncertain. The V end lost 10 bases, the J end lost 4 bases, and 19 bases lay between the germline ends. CDR3 length: 14 amino acids. The germline CDR1 and CDR2 sequences are ENHRY and SYGVKD. The CDR3 nucleotides are TGTGCCACCGCCCTCCGGGATCGTCTCACTGAAGCTTTCTTT. This gives the protein CATALRDRLTEAFF.

The genes are TRBV18 and TRBJ1-1, with no clear D. The germline V and J ends were trimmed by 4 bases and 2 bases, with 8 bases remaining between them. The CDR3 contains 13 residues. From germline, CDR1 is KGHSH and CDR2 LQKENI. The DNA for the CDR3 is TGTGCCAGCTCACAGCAAGCAAACACTGAAGCTTTCTTT. Translating it yields CASSQQANTEAFF.

The V gene is TRBV5-6, the J gene TRBJ2-7; D gene unclear. Trimming removed 5 bases from V and 0 bases from J, with 18 bases in between. CDR3 length: 16 residues. Germline assignment: CDR1 SGHDT and CDR2 YYEEEE. Written as DNA, the CDR3 is TGTGCCAGCAGTTTACGCCGACTCGTTAGCTCCTACGAGCAGTACTTC. Translating it yields CASSLRRLVSSYEQYF.

This chain joins TRBV10-3 and TRBJ2-7, with TRBD1 matching over 8 bases. The CDR3 length is 14 residues. The junction had 3 bases not matched to a gene; V was cut back by 5 bases and J by 0 bases. The V gene's germline CDR1 is ENHRY and CDR2 SYGVKD. CDR3 sequence: CAISLTGGSYEQYF. CDR3 DNA sequence: TGTGCCATCAGTTTAACAGGGGGCTCCTACGAGCAGTACTTC.

This chain uses TRBV5-1 with TRBJ2-5, with 12 bases that match TRBD2. The length of the CDR3 is 18 residues. Germline-derived CDR1 and CDR2 are SGHRS and YFSETQ. V lost 4 bases to trimming and J lost 2 bases; unmatched junction nucleotides: 12. CDR3 region: CASSHGPTSGGTQETQYF. DNA for the CDR3: TGCGCCAGCAGCCACGGTCCTACTAGCGGGGGGACGCAAGAGACCCAGTACTTC.

This chain connects TRBV5-1 to TRBJ2-5, with 10 bases lining up with TRBD2. Germline lookup yields CDR1 SGHRS and CDR2 YFSETQ. V lost 0 bases to trimming and J lost 1 base; unmatched junction nucleotides: 0. The CDR3 consists of 15 residues. This CDR3 is CASSLASGGQETQYF. For the CDR3, the DNA is TGCGCCAGCAGCTTGGCTAGCGGGGGCCAAGAGACCCAGTACTTC.

V usage is TRBV11-1 and J usage is TRBJ2-5, with D perhaps TRBD1 (6 bases). Germline-derived CDR1 and CDR2 are SGHAT and FQDESV (reference sequence). V lost 1 base and J 2 bases, leaving 11 bases between the germline ends. The CDR3 extends over 15 amino acids. CDR3 nucleotide sequence: TGTGCCAGCAGCTTAGAGGGGGAGAATCAAGAGACCCAGTACTTC. Protein: CASSLEGENQETQYF.

The chain joins TRBV7-6 to TRBJ2-5; TRBD1 is a possible D gene (5 bases). The V end lost 1 base, the J end lost 3 bases, and 9 bases lay between the germline ends. The CDR3 length is 14 residues. From germline, CDR1 is SGHVS and CDR2 FNYEAQ. The CDR3 DNA follows: TGTGCCAGCAGCTTAGATCCAGGGAAAGAGACCCAGTACTTC. As protein: CASSLDPGKETQYF. The full variable domain, its missing parts supplied by reference TRBV7-6 and TRBJ2-5, is GAGVSQSPRYKVTKRGQDVALRCDPISGHVSLYWYRQALGQGPEFLTYFNYEAQQDKSGLPNDRFSAERPEGSISTLTIQRTEQRDSAMYRCASSLDPGKETQYFGPGTRLLVL.

The chain uses TRBV5-5 and TRBJ2-2, with no clear D. Between the trimmed V and J ends, which lost 4 bases and 1 base, there was a span of 2 bases. CDR1 SGHKS and CDR2 YYEKEE come from the germline V gene (reference sequence). The CDR3 spans 12 residues. The CDR3 loop is CASSQNTGELFF. DNA of the CDR3: TGTGCCAGCAGCCAGAACACCGGGGAGCTGTTTTTT.

The chain has TRBV27 and TRBJ2-7, with 8 nucleotides matching TRBD2. The length of the CDR3 is 14 residues. The trim removed 1 base at V and 7 bases at J, leaving 6 bases unmatched. Germline lookup yields CDR1 MNHEY and CDR2 SMNVEV (reference sequence). The CDR3 nucleotides are TGTGCCAGCAGTTTATGGACTAGCCCCAAGGAGCAGTACTTC. Encoded protein: CASSLWTSPKEQYF.

The CDR3 here is CASSQGPGTGITDTQYF. CDR3 nucleotide sequence: TGCGCCAGCAGCCAAGGTCCCGGGACAGGAATCACAGATACGCAGTATTTT. This chain uses TRBV4-1 with TRBJ2-3, with 8 bases fitting TRBD1. In germline, CDR1 is MGHRA, CDR2 YSYEKL. The V and J ends lost 1 base and 2 bases, in that order; junction bases with no gene match: 8. This CDR3 is 17 amino acids long.

The chain couples TRBV11-2 to TRBJ2-3, with D possibly matching TRBD1 (6 bases). Germline V gene data show CDR1 as SGHAT and CDR2 as FQNNGV. Trimming removed 5 bases at V and 5 bases at J, with 11 bases between. CDR3 length: 13 amino acids. This CDR3 reads CASSKDRGDTQYF. CDR3 DNA: TGTGCCAGCAGCAAGGACAGAGGAGATACGCAGTATTTT.